Below are 26 T cell receptor beta chains sequenced from a single sample in a study of cytomegalovirus exposure and HLA in healthy donors (dated by TCRdb to about 2017). The receptor library was made with the immunoSEQ multiplex PCR assay. The multiplex PCR relied on a mix of 60 forward primers for TCR Vbeta segments and 13 reverse primers for TCR Jbeta segments. The table was pulled from immuneACCESS by TCRdb, which kept in-frame rearrangements only. Such tables lose some clones; where checked, under half of the loss comes from unresolved V genes, and the rest has no known cause. The sample yields 100,000 to 150,000 clones; 80% were counted once. The top ten hold 1% to 1.5% of the sample. Sequencing was performed on PBMCs. These receptors came from a female donor in good health and CMV-seronegative.

The chain links TRBV11-2 to TRBJ1-1; tentative D call: TRBD1 (5 bases). The V end lost 0 bases, the J end lost 6 bases, and 11 bases lay between the germline ends. CDR1 and CDR2 from the germline V gene are SGHAT and FQNNGV. This CDR3 contains 14 residues. In DNA, the CDR3 is TGTGCCAGCAGCTTAGACAGGGTCGTCCCTGAAGCTTTCTTT. This sequence encodes CASSLDRVVPEAFF.

The rearrangement joins TRBV2 to TRBJ2-7; TRBD2 agrees at 12 bases. The V gene end was trimmed by 2 bases and the J gene end by 10 bases; junction bases not matched to a gene: 6. The CDR3 extends over 14 amino acids. Germline V gene lookup returns CDR1 SNHLY and CDR2 FYNNEI. CDR3 protein: CASSEWLAGGEQYF. CDR3 coding DNA: TGTGCCAGCAGTGAATGGCTAGCGGGAGGGGAACAGTACTTC.

V is TRBV7-9 and J is TRBJ2-5; the D gene is possibly TRBD2 (5 bases). The CDR3 is 15 residues long. Germline CDR1 is SEHNR and CDR2 is FQNEAQ (reference sequence). V lost 2 bases, J lost 3 bases, and 13 bases lay in between. The CDR3 DNA is TGTGCCAGCAGCTTATTCGGGGTGAAGAAAGAGACCCAGTACTTC. Translation: CASSLFGVKKETQYF.

CDR3 in DNA: TGTGCCAGCAGCTTAGGGCTCCGACAGGGTCCTCTCGATAACTATGGCTACACCTTC. The encoded protein is CASSLGLRQGPLDNYGYTF. This sequence joins TRBV7-2 and TRBJ1-2, with TRBD1 matching over 7 bases. Germline V CDR1 and CDR2: SGHTA, FQGNSA. The CDR3 extends over 19 amino acids. The V and J ends lost 1 base and 1 base, in that order; junction bases with no gene match: 15.

The J gene is TRBJ2-2, the V gene TRBV5-1; 8 bases line up with TRBD1. V lost 4 bases, J lost 4 bases, and 12 bases stayed unmatched. This CDR3 contains 17 residues. Germline values: CDR1 SGHRS, CDR2 YFSETQ. In DNA, the CDR3 is TGCGCCAGCAGCGGACCGTCAGGGGGCATCTTCACCGGGGAGCTGTTTTTT. As protein: CASSGPSGGIFTGELFF.

J is TRBJ2-3 and V is TRBV28, with 8 bases fitting TRBD2. V was pared by 4 bases and J by 1 base, with 16 bases of the junction left unmatched. Per the germline V gene, CDR1 is MDHEN and CDR2 is SYDVKM. The CDR3 length is 19 residues. This chain's CDR3 is CASSSVSLGRGARTDTQYF. As DNA, the CDR3 is TGTGCCAGCAGTTCAGTGTCGTTAGGGCGGGGGGCCCGCACAGATACGCAGTATTTT.

The chain combines TRBV5-4 with TRBJ1-5, with D possibly matching TRBD1 (6 bases). Germline-derived CDR1 and CDR2 are SGHNT and YYREEE (reference sequence). V lost 4 bases, J lost 6 bases, and 11 bases lay in between. The CDR3 totals 13 residues. The DNA of the CDR3 is TGTGCCAGCAGCCCAGACAGGTTTCAGCCCCAGCATTTT. It codes for CASSPDRFQPQHF.

The chain combines TRBV29-1 with TRBJ1-1; TRBD1 aligns across 9 bases. The CDR3 runs 12 residues. V lost 7 bases, J lost 5 bases, and 5 bases stayed unmatched. Looked up from germline, CDR1 is SQVTM and CDR2 is ANQGSEA. The CDR3 spells CSARDRATEAFF. The CDR3 DNA is TGCAGCGCACGGGACAGGGCGACTGAAGCTTTCTTT.

V and J are TRBV27 and TRBJ2-7; a weak D match, TRBD2 (6 bases). V was shortened by 2 bases and J by 3 bases, with 14 bases between the two germline ends. The CDR3 runs to 15 residues. Per the germline V gene, CDR1 is MNHEY and CDR2 is SMNVEV (reference sequence). DNA for the CDR3: TGTGCCAGCAGTTTACGCGCAGGGAGGATCTACGAGCAGTACTTC. Translated: CASSLRAGRIYEQYF.

This clone was recorded once. The chain recombines TRBV10-1 with TRBJ2-7; 9 nucleotides line up with TRBD2. Germline V gene sequence: CDR1 WNHNN, CDR2 SYGVQD (reference sequence). The trim removed 5 bases at V and 6 bases at J, leaving 11 bases unmatched. The CDR3 runs to 15 residues. This chain's CDR3 is CASSLSGTSLGEQYF. The CDR3 DNA follows: TGCGCCAGCAGTTTATCCGGGACTAGCTTAGGCGAGCAGTACTTC.

The chain uses TRBV19 and TRBJ2-5; D is ambiguous. The end of the DNA aligns better with TRBJ2-7, so the J call may be wrong. The CDR3 runs to 11 residues. The germline CDR1 and CDR2 sequences are LNHDA and SQIVND (reference sequence). The CDR3 here is CASTDSYEQYF. CDR3 sequence (DNA): TGTGCCAGTACGGACTCCTACGAGCAGTACTTC.

The chain carries TRBV6-1 and TRBJ2-7, with no clear D. CDR1 is MNHNS, CDR2 SASEGT, per germline. This CDR3 spans 14 amino acids. V was clipped by 2 bases and J by 1 base, with 9 bases between them. CDR3 region: CASSESLESYEQYF. CDR3 in DNA: TGTGCCAGCAGTGAATCCTTAGAGTCCTACGAGCAGTACTTC.

The V gene is TRBV30, the J gene TRBJ2-7, with D tentatively TRBD2 (5 bases). Trimming cost V 0 bases and J 5 bases, with 14 bases left between them. The V gene's germline CDR1 is GTSNPN and CDR2 SVGIG (reference sequence). The length of the CDR3 is 14 residues. CDR3 nucleotides: TGTGCCTGGAGTGTACCGGGGTTCGGGGACGAGCAGTACTTC. Protein: CAWSVPGFGDEQYF.

The V and J genes are TRBV18 and TRBJ1-1; 9 nucleotides agree with TRBD1. The CDR3 loop spans 18 amino acids. J was trimmed by 1 base and V by 5 bases; bases with no gene match: 14. The germline V gene has CDR1 KGHSH and CDR2 LQKENI. DNA of the CDR3: TGTGCCAGCTCATCGGACCGGGACAGGGTATTCAGGAACACTGAAGCTTTCTTT. It translates to CASSSDRDRVFRNTEAFF.

This sequence joins TRBV5-5 and TRBJ2-1, with D possibly matching TRBD1 (5 bases). The CDR3 extends over 17 amino acids. V was cut by 6 bases and J by 0 bases, with 19 bases left in between. CDR1 and CDR2 from the germline V gene are SGHKS and YYEKEE (reference sequence). Here the CDR3 DNA reads TGTGCCAGCAACCCTAGGGTAGGGGTAAGCTCCTACAATGAGCAGTTCTTC. As protein: CASNPRVGVSSYNEQFF.

The chain is built from TRBV15 and TRBJ1-2, with 7 bases aligning to TRBD1. CDR1 and CDR2 from the germline V gene are LNHNV and YYDKDF (reference sequence). This CDR3 is 14 amino acids long. After removal of 8 bases from V and 1 base from J, the junction contained 7 bases not matched to a gene. The CDR3 bases are TGTGCCACCCAGGCGGGACAGTATAACTATGGCTACACCTTC. The encoded protein is CATQAGQYNYGYTF.

The J gene is TRBJ2-7, the V gene TRBV12-5; TRBD2 matches at 15 bases. The CDR3 loop spans 18 amino acids. With 7 bases clipped from V and 3 bases from J, the junction kept 13 bases outside the gene matches. The V gene's germline CDR1 is LGHNT and CDR2 FRNRAP. The CDR3 bases are TGTGCTAGTGCCAACTGGACTAGCGGGAGGGCCTTTATCTACGAGCAGTACTTC. It translates to CASANWTSGRAFIYEQYF.

CDR3 region: CASSSLAGGPGELFF. DNA for the CDR3: TGTGCCAGCAGTTCACTAGCGGGGGGGCCCGGGGAGCTGTTTTTT. The J gene is TRBJ2-2, the V gene TRBV6-5; TRBD2 agrees at 13 bases. The CDR3 length is 15 residues. V was clipped by 4 bases and J by 6 bases; unmatched bases: 2. From germline, CDR1 is MNHEY and CDR2 SVGAGI.

The gene calls are TRBV27 and TRBJ1-1, with unresolved D. This CDR3 is 13 amino acids long. CDR1 and CDR2 (germline): MNHEY, SMNVEV (reference sequence). V was trimmed by 2 bases and J by 3 bases, leaving 7 bases between them. CDR3 protein: CASSLAVYTEAFF. The CDR3 DNA follows: TGTGCCAGCAGTTTAGCGGTGTACACTGAAGCTTTCTTT.

This chain joins TRBV7-9 and TRBJ2-7; D gene unclear. This CDR3 has 14 amino acids. The V gene lost 5 bases and the J gene lost 5 bases, with 16 bases spanning the gap. The V gene's germline CDR1 is SEHNR and CDR2 FQNEAQ (reference sequence). The CDR3 spells CASSPDLVYHEQYF. For the CDR3, the DNA is TGTGCCAGCAGCCCCGATCTAGTGTACCACGAGCAGTACTTC.

V usage is TRBV5-6 and J usage is TRBJ2-2; possibly TRBD2 for D (6 bases). The V and J ends lost 3 bases and 4 bases respectively, with 13 bases between them. From germline, CDR1 is SGHDT and CDR2 YYEEEE. The CDR3 length is 15 residues. CDR3 sequence: CASSYAGSVTGELFF. CDR3 in DNA: TGTGCCAGCAGCTACGCGGGGTCGGTCACCGGGGAGCTGTTTTTT.

This clone has a single count. The CDR3 here is CASSVDSFLPPQHF. Written as DNA, the CDR3 is TGTGCCAGCAGTGTAGACAGTTTCTTGCCGCCCCAGCATTTT. V and J are TRBV6-1 and TRBJ1-5; the D gene is possibly TRBD1 (5 bases). Trimming took 4 bases from V and 9 from J, leaving 16 bases between them. Germline V gives CDR1 MNHNS, CDR2 SASEGT. The CDR3 consists of 14 residues.

This chain links TRBV20-1 with TRBJ1-2; D is possibly TRBD1 (6 bases). Trimming cost V 2 bases and J 7 bases, with 8 bases left between them. The CDR3 contains 11 residues. The germline gives CDR1 DFQATT, CDR2 SNEGSKA (reference sequence). As DNA, the CDR3 is TGCAGTGCTAGACACAGGGCTGGCTACACCTTC. The encoded protein is CSARHRAGYTF.

V gene TRBV7-2 combines with J gene TRBJ2-1, with 11 positions matching TRBD2. V was clipped by 4 bases and J by 5 bases; unmatched bases: 7. Germline loops: CDR1 SGHTA, CDR2 FQGNSA. The length of the CDR3 is 16 residues. CDR3 bases: TGTGCCAGCAGCTGGCTAGCGGGAGGTGGGAACAATGAGCAGTTCTTC. Amino acid sequence: CASSWLAGGGNNEQFF. The variable domain in full, completed from reference TRBV7-2 and TRBJ2-1, reads GAGVSQSPSNKVTEKGKDVELRCDPISGHTALYWYRQSLGQGLEFLIYFQGNSAPDKSGLPSDRFSAERTGGSVSTLTIQRTQQEDSAVYLCASSWLAGGGNNEQFFGPGTRLTVL.

This sequence joins TRBV30 and TRBJ1-6, with D unresolved. CDR1 and CDR2 (germline): GTSNPN, SVGIG (reference sequence). V shed 6 bases and J shed 7 bases, with 19 bases lying between them. The CDR3 has 15 amino acids. The CDR3 DNA sequence: TGTGCCTGCCCGGAGGGCTCTAAAGGGAATTCACCCCTCCACTTT. Encoded protein: CACPEGSKGNSPLHF.

This clone appeared a few times. In DNA form, the CDR3 reads TGTGCCAGCACCGAAACAGGTCTCTATGGCTACACCTTC. It yields the protein CASTETGLYGYTF. The chain recombines TRBV6-1 with TRBJ1-2; weak D call: TRBD1 (5 bases). Germline V lookup: CDR1 MNHNS, CDR2 SASEGT. V gave up 7 bases and J gave up 4 bases, with 13 bases separating them. The CDR3 is made up of 13 amino acids.